This T cell receptor beta chain was obtained from a study of blood T cell repertoires in COVID-19. Study at large: Samples of COVID-19 (acute and convalescent) were obtained from the United States, Italy and Spain.

Repertoires were generated with immunoSEQ multiplex PCR, while TCRdb's copy carries only in-frame clones and drops some. This table holds some 240,000 clones, around 81% found once. Looked up from germline, CDR1 is SGDLS and CDR2 is YYNGEE. The V and J ends lost 0 bases and 3 bases, in that order; junction bases with no gene match: 7. CDR3 length equals 16 residues. The chain joins TRBV9 to TRBJ2-5, with 8 bases lining up with TRBD2. Sample: peripheral blood. The sequence was obtained from a woman older than 75 with COVID-19, enrolled during active disease. For the CDR3, the DNA is TGTGCCAGCAGCGTAGACGCGGGAGGACCGGAAGAGACCCAGTACTTC. Protein: CASSVDAGGPEETQYF.